This T cell receptor (beta chain) was sequenced for a study of blood T cell repertoires in COVID-19. Study-wide background: Samples taken during acute and convalescent COVID-19 were collected in the United States, Italy and Spain.

The CDR3 sequence is 13 residues long. The V gene's germline CDR1 is MDHEN and CDR2 SYDVKM. With 5 bases clipped from V and 7 bases from J, the junction kept 6 bases outside the gene matches. Assay used: immunoSEQ multiplex PCR; TCRdb lists only in-frame clones, some missing. The sample carries roughly 290,000 clones, about 80% recorded once. Seattle researchers signed up patients amid active infection and tracked them longitudinally. This TCR came from a person in their 70s with COVID-19, enrolled during active disease. J is TRBJ1-2 and V is TRBV28; 8 bases map to TRBD1. The source material was peripheral blood. This chain's CDR3 is CASSPQGVGGYTF. CDR3 nucleotides: TGTGCCAGCAGTCCACAGGGGGTTGGTGGCTACACCTTC.